The subject of this entry is one T cell receptor (beta chain). In the authors' workflow: Nucleated cell number was recorded as an estimate derived from reference gene primer amplification. TCRdb's copy holds only in-frame clones and misses some; the assay was immunoSEQ multiplex PCR. V and J calls plus clone size are reproduced from that table; the DNA served to infer D and trimming. The sample consists of around 200,000 clones, about 90% of them appearing once. The entry originates in a study of blood T cell repertoires in COVID-19. The wider study: T cells, B-cell-depleted T cells, or PBMCs supplied cDNA or gDNA.

With V trimmed by 4 bases and J by 6 bases, 8 bases remained unmatched. This CDR3 has 14 residues. Germline values: CDR1 KGHSH, CDR2 LQKENI. This TCR was recovered from a man aged 35-49 years with active or convalescent COVID-19. V usage is TRBV18 and J usage is TRBJ2-7; the match to TRBD2 covers 8 bases. Material: peripheral blood. Here the CDR3 DNA reads TGTGCCAGCTCACAAACTAGCGGTGCTCTCGAGCAGTACTTC. Protein: CASSQTSGALEQYF.